The entry below describes one T cell receptor (beta chain). The data were obtained in a study of blood T cell repertoires in COVID-19. Measured with immunoSEQ multiplex PCR; TCRdb has only the in-frame clones, and not every one. The sample holds under 20,000 clones, more than 75% seen once. Germline V lookup: CDR1 MNHEY, CDR2 SVGAGI. This CDR3 has 14 amino acids. Trimming stripped 8 bases from V and 9 bases from J, with 17 bases between. Material: peripheral blood. V usage is TRBV6-5 and J usage is TRBJ1-6, with D possibly TRBD1 on 5 matching bases. The TCR originated in a man between 60 and 75 years old with active or convalescent COVID-19. CDR3 amino acids: CASSPGLRGSPLHF. DNA of the CDR3: TGTGCCAGCTCACCGGGACTGAGGGGTTCACCCCTCCACTTT.